Below, one TCR beta chain is given with its context. The researchers obtained blood RNA from unsorted whole blood and also extracted germline DNA. The germline CDR1 and CDR2 sequences are SGHNT and YYREEE (reference sequence). The CDR3 is 15 amino acids. J was trimmed by 4 bases and V by 4 bases; bases with no gene match: 9. The entry originates in a study of tumor-infiltrating lymphocytes in primary liver carcinoma. Total RNA amounting to roughly 480 ng was the source from which TCR beta cDNA was made with a constant-region primer. Investigators got TCR beta libraries out of three nested multiplex PCR rounds, done with slightly modified ARM-PCR. It was with TRBV1-TRBV30 forward primers and a C-beta reverse primer that the first two PCR rounds were run, at about 9 cycles each. Via MiXCR, TCRdb re-called the multiplex PCR reads, giving one row per CDR3 protein. The data show approximately 340,000 distinct CDR3 sequences, less than 75% seen once.

The specimen sequenced was peripheral blood. This receptor was identified in a man aged 40-55 years with primary liver carcinoma and hepatitis B virus infection. This chain connects TRBV5-4 to TRBJ2-3, with TRBD2 identical over 7 bases. The CDR3 sequence: CASSRPRGRADTQYF. The CDR3 nucleotides are TGTGCCAGCAGCCGACCCAGAGGGAGGGCAGATACGCAGTATTTT.